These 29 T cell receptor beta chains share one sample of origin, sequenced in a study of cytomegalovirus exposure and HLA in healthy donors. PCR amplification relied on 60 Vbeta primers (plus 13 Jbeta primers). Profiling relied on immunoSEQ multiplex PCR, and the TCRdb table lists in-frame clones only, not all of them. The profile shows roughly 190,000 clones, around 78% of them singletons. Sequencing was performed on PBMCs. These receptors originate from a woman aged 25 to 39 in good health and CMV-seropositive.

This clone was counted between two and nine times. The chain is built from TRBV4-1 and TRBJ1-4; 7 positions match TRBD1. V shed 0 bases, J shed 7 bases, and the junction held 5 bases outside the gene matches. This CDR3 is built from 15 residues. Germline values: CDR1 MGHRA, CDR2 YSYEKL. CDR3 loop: CASSQEGRGVEKLFF. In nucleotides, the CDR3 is TGCGCCAGCAGCCAAGAGGGCAGGGGGGTTGAAAAACTGTTTTTT.

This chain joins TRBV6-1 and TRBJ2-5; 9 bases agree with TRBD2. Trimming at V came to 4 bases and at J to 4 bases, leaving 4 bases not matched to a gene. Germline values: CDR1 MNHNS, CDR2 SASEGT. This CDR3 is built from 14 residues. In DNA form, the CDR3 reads TGTGCCAGCAGTGTCTGGCGGGGGGGAGAGACCCAGTACTTC. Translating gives CASSVWRGGETQYF.

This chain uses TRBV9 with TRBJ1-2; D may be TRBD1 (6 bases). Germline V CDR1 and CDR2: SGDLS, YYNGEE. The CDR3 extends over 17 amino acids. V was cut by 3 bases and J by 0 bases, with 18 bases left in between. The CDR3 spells CASSEGGVEGTNYGYTF. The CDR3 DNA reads TGTGCCAGCAGCGAGGGGGGGGTGGAGGGAACTAACTATGGCTACACCTTC.

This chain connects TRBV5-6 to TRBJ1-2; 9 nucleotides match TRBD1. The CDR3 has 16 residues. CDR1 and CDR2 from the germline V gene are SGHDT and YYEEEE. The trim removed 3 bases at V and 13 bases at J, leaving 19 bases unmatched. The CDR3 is CASSWLDRGPTGVSTF. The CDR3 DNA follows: TGTGCCAGCAGCTGGTTGGACAGGGGCCCCACCGGGGTATCCACCTTC. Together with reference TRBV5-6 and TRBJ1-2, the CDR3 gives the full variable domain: DAGVTQSPTHLIKTRGQQVTLRCSPKSGHDTVSWYQQALGQGPQFIFQYYEEEERQRGNFPDRFSGHQFPNYSSELNVNALLLGDSALYLCASSWLDRGPTGVSTFGSGTRLTVV.

CDR3 coding DNA: TGTGCCACCGGGACAGGGGGCACCGGGGAGCTGTTTTTT. Translating gives CATGTGGTGELFF. The rearrangement joins TRBV10-3 to TRBJ2-2; 11 bases are a match to TRBD1. With V trimmed by 10 bases and J by 4 bases, 2 bases remained unmatched. CDR1 and CDR2 (germline): ENHRY, SYGVKD. The CDR3 spans 13 residues.

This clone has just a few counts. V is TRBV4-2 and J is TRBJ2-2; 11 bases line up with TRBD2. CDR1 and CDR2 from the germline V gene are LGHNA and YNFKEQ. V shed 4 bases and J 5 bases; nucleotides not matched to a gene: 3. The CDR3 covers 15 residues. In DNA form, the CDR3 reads TGTGCCAGCAGCCTTAGCGGGGGGGTAACCGGGGAGCTGTTTTTT. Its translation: CASSLSGGVTGELFF.

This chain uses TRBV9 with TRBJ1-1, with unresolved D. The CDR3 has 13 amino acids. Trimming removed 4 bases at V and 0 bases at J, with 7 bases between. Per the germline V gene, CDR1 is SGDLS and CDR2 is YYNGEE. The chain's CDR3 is CASSRTVNTEAFF. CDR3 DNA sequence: TGTGCCAGCAGCAGGACTGTGAACACTGAAGCTTTCTTT.

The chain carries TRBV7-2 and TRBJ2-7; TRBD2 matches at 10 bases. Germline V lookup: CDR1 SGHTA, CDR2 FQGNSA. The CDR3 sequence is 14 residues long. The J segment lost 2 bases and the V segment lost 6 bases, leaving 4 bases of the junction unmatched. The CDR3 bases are TGTGCCAGCAGGACTAGCGGGCGTGCCTACGAGCAGTACTTC. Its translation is CASRTSGRAYEQYF.

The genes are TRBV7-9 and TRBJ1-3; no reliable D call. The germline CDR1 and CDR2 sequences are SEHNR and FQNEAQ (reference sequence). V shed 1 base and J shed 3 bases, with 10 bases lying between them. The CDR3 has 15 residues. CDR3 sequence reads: CASSLGFTVGNTIYF. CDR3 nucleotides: TGTGCCAGCAGCTTAGGCTTTACAGTTGGAAACACCATATATTTT.

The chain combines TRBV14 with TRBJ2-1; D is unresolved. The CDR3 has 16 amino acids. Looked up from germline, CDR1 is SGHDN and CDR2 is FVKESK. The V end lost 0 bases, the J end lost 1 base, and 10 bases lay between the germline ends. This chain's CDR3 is CASSQEPRMSYNEQFF. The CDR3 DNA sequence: TGTGCCAGCAGCCAAGAGCCCAGGATGTCCTACAATGAGCAGTTCTTC.

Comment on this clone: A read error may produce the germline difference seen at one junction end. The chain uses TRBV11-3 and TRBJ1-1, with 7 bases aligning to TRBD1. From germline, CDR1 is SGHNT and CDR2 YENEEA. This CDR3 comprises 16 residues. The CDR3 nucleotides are TGTGCCAGCAGCTTAATCAACAGGGGACTGAACACTGGAGCTTTCTTT. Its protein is CASSLINRGLNTGAFF. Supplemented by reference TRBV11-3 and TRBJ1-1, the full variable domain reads EAGVVQSPRYKIIEKKQPVAFWCNPISGHNTLYWYLQNLGQGPELLIRYENEEAVDDSQLPKDRFSAERLKGVDSTLKIQPAELGDSAVYLCASSLINRGLNTGAFFGQGTRLTVV.

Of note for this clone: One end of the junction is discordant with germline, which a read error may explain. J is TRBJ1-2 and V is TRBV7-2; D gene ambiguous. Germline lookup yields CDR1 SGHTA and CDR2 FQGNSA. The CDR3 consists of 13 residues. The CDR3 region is CASSLREPYQVFF. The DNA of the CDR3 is TGTGCCAGCAGCTTACGGGAACCTTATCAGGTGTTCTTC.

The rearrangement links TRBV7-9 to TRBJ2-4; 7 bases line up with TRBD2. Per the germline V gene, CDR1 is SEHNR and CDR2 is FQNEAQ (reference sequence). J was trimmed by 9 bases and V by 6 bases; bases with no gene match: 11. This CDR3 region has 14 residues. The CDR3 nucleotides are TGTGCCAGCAGTTACACCGGGACTACTACCATTCAGTACTTC. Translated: CASSYTGTTTIQYF.

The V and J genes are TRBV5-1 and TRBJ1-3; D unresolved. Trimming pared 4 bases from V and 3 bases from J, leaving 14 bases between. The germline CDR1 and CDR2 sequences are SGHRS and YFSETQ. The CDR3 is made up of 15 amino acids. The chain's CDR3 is CASSPDIGVGNTIYF. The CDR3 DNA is TGCGCCAGCAGCCCCGACATCGGGGTTGGAAACACCATATATTTT.

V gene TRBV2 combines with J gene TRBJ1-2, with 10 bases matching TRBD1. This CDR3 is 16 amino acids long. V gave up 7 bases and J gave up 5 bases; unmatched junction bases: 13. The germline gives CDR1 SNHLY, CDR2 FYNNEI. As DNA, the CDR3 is TGTGCCAGCACCCTAAAGCGGACAGGGGGAACTTATGGCTACACCTTC. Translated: CASTLKRTGGTYGYTF.

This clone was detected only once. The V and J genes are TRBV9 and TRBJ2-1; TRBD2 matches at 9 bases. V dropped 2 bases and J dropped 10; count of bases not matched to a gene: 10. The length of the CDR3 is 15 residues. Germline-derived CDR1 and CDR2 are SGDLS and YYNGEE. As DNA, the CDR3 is TGTGCCAGCAGCGTCCAAGTAGCGGGAGCCGCCGAGCAGTTCTTC. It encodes CASSVQVAGAAEQFF. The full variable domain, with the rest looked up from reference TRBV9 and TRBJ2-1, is DSGVTQTPKHLITATGQRVTLRCSPRSGDLSVYWYQQSLDQGLQFLIQYYNGEERAKGNILERFSAQQFPDLHSELNLSSLELGDSALYFCASSVQVAGAAEQFFGPGTRLTVL.

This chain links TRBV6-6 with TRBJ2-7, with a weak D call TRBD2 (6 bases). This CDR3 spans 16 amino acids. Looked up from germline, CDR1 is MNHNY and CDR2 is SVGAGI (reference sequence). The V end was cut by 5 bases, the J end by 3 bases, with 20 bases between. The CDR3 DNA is TGTGCCAGCAGTGCCATGCCACGGGAGATCCACTACGAGCAGTACTTC. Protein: CASSAMPREIHYEQYF.

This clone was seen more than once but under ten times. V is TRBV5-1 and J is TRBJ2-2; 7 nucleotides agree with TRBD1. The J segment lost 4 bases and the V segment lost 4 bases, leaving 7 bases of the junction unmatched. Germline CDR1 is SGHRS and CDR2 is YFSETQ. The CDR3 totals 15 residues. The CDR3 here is CASSRDRVGTGELFF. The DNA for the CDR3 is TGCGCCAGCAGCAGAGACAGGGTAGGCACCGGGGAGCTGTTTTTT.

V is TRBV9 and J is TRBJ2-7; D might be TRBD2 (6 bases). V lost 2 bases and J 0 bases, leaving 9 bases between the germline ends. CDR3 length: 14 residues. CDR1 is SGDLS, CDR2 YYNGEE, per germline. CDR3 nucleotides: TGTGCCAGCAGCGTGGAGGGGTTCTCCTACGAGCAGTACTTC. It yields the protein CASSVEGFSYEQYF.

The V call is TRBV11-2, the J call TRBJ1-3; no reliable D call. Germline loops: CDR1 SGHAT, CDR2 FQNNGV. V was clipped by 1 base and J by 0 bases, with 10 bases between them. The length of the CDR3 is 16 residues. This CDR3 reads CASSLGPGSSGNTIYF. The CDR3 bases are TGTGCCAGCAGCTTAGGACCAGGTTCCTCTGGAAACACCATATATTTT.

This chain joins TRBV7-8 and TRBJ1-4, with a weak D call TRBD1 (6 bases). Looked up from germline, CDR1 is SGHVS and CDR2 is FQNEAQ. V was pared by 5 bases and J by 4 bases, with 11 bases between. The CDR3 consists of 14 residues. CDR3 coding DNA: TGTGCCAGCAGCCGTACAGGGAGTAATGAAAAACTGTTTTTT. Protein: CASSRTGSNEKLFF.

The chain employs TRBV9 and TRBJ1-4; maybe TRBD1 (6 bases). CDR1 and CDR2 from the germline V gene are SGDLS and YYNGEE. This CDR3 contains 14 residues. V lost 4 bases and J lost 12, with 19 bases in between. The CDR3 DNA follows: TGTGCCAGCAGCCCGGGGCCGGGGGGCATGCAACTGTTTTTT. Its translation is CASSPGPGGMQLFF.

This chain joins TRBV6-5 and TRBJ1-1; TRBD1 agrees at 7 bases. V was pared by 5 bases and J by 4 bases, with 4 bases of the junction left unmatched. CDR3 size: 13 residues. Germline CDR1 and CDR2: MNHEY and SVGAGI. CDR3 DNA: TGTGCCAGCAGTGTAGGGACAGTCACTGAAGCTTTCTTT. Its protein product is CASSVGTVTEAFF.

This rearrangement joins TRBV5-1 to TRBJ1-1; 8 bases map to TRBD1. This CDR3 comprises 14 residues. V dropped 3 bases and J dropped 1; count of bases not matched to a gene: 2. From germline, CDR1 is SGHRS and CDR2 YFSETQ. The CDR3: CASSWDRWNTEAFF. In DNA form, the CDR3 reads TGCGCCAGCAGCTGGGACAGGTGGAACACTGAAGCTTTCTTT.

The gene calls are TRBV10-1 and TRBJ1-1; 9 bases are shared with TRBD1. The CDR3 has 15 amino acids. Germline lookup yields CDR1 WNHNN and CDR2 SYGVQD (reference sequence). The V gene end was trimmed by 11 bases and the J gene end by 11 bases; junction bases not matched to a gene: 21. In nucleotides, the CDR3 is TGCGCCCGGGGGCACAGACAGGGGGAATGTGATGTGGCTTTCTTT. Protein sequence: CARGHRQGECDVAFF.

The CDR3 DNA sequence: TGTGCCAGTAGTAATCAGTACACCGGGGAGCTGTTTTTT. Translated: CASSNQYTGELFF. The rearrangement links TRBV19 to TRBJ2-2; the D is unclear. This CDR3 contains 13 residues. Deletions cut 4 bases from V and 3 bases from J, with 6 bases between. CDR1 and CDR2 from the germline V gene are LNHDA and SQIVND (reference sequence). The full variable domain, rest sourced from reference TRBV19 and TRBJ2-2, is DGGITQSPKYLFRKEGQNVTLSCEQNLNHDAMYWYRQDPGQGLRLIYYSQIVNDFQKGDIAEGYSVSREKKESFPLTVTSAQKNPTAFYLCASSNQYTGELFFGEGSRLTVL.

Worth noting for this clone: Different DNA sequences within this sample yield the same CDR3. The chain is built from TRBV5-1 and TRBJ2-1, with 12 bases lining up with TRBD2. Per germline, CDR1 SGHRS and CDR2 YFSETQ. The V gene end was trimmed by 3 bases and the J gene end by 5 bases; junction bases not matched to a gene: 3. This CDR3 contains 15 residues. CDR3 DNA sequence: TGCGCCAGCAGCTCCGGACTAGCGGGGAACAATGAGCAGTTCTTC. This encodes CASSSGLAGNNEQFF.

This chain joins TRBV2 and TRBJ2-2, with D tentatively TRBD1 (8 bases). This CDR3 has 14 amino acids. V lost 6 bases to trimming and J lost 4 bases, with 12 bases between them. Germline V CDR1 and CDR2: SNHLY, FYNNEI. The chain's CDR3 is CASRGGTGTGELFF. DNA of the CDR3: TGTGCCAGCAGGGGGGGGACAGGCACCGGGGAGCTGTTTTTT.

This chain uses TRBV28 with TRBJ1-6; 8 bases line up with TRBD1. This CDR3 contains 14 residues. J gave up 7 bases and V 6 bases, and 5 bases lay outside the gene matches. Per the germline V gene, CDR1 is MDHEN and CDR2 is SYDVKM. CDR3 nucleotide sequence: TGTGCCAGCAGGGCAGGACAGGGAAATTCACCCCTCCACTTT. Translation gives CASRAGQGNSPLHF. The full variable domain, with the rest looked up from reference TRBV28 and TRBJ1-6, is DVKVTQSSRYLVKRTGEKVFLECVQDMDHENMFWYRQDPGLGLRLIYFSYDVKMKEKGDIPEGYSVSREKKERFSLILESASTNQTSMYLCASRAGQGNSPLHFGNGTRLTVT.